This TCR beta chain stems from a study of post-analysis software for immune sequencing data. Whole-study results and caveats: Five or six TRBV segments were more frequent in patients than controls; TRBV5-6, TRBV5-1 and TRBV20-1 belonged to this group. Same-batch preparations were strongly co-clustered by F measure. There was significantly lower normalized Chao1 diversity in multiple sclerosis patients than in controls.

Remarks on this clonotype: Its cognate antigen is unknown.

Germline-derived CDR1 and CDR2 are DFQATT and SNEGSKA (reference sequence). The CDR3 has 12 amino acids. V was clipped by 6 bases and J by 5 bases, with 13 bases between them. Unique molecular identifiers tagged the TCR beta cDNA libraries. TCRdb re-called the PCR reads through MiXCR, storing one row per CDR3 protein. The sample contains approximately 570,000 distinct CDR3 sequences, 40% to 50% of which appear only once. This chain connects TRBV20-1 to TRBJ1-2; a possible D gene is TRBD1 (6 bases). The source material was blood. The TCR originated in a girl aged 10 to 17 with multiple sclerosis. CDR3 nucleotides: TGCAGTGCCATACAGGGACGATATGGCTACACCTTC. Translation: CSAIQGRYGYTF.